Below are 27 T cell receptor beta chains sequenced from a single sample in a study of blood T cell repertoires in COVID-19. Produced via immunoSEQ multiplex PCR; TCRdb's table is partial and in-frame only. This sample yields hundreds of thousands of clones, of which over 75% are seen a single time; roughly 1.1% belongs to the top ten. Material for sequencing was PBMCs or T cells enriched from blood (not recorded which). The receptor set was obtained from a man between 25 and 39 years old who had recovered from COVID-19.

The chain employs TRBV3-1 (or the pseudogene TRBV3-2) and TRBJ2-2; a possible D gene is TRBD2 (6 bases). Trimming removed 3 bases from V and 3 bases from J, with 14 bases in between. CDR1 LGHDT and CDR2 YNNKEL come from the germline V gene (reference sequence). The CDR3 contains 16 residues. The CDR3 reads CASSQPATGDTGELFF. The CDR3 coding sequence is TGTGCCAGCAGCCAGCCCGCAACGGGGGACACCGGGGAGCTGTTTTTT.

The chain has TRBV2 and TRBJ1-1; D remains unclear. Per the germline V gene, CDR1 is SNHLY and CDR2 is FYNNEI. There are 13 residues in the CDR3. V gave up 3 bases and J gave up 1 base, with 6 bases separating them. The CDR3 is CASSDRRNTEAFF. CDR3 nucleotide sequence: TGTGCCAGCAGTGACCGGAGGAACACTGAAGCTTTCTTT. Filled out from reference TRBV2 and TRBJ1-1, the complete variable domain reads EPEVTQTPSHQVTQMGQEVILRCVPISNHLYFYWYRQILGQKVEFLVSFYNNEISEKSEIFDDQFSVERPDGSNFTLKIRSTKLEDSAMYFCASSDRRNTEAFFGQGTRLTVV.

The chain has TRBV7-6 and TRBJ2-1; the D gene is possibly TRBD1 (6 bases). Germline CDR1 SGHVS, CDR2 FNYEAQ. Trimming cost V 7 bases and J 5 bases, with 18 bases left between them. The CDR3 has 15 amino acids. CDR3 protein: CASTPHGTINNEQFF. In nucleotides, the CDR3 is TGTGCCAGCACCCCTCACGGGACAATAAACAATGAGCAGTTCTTC.

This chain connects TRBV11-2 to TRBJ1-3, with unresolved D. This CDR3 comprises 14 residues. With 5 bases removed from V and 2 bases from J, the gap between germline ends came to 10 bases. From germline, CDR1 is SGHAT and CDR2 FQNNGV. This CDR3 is CASSPGAPGNTIYF. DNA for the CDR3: TGTGCCAGCAGCCCCGGAGCTCCTGGAAACACCATATATTTT.

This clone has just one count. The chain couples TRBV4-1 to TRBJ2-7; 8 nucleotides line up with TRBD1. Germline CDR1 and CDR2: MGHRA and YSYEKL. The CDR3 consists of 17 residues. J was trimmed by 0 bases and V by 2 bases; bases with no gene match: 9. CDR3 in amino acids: CASSQRSGQESSYEQYF. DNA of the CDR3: TGCGCCAGCAGCCAAAGATCGGGACAGGAGAGCTCCTACGAGCAGTACTTC.

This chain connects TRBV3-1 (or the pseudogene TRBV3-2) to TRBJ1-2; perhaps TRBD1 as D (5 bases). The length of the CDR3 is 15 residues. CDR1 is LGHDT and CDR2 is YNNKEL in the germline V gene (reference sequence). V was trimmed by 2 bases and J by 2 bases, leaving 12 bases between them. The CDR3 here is CASSQPVGGNYGYTF. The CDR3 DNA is TGTGCCAGCAGCCAACCAGTCGGGGGAAACTATGGCTACACCTTC.

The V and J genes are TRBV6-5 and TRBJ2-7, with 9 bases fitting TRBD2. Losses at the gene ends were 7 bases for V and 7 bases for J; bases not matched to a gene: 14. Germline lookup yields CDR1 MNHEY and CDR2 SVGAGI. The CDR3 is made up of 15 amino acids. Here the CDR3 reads CASNKRREGRGEQYF. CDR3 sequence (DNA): TGTGCCAGCAACAAACGGCGGGAGGGCCGTGGGGAGCAGTACTTC.

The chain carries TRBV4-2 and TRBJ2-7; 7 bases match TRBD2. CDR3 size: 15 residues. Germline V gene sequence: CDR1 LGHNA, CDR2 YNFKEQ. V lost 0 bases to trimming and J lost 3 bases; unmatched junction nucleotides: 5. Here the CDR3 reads CASSQDPSGDYEQYF. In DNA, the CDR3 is TGTGCCAGCAGCCAAGATCCGAGCGGGGACTACGAGCAGTACTTC.

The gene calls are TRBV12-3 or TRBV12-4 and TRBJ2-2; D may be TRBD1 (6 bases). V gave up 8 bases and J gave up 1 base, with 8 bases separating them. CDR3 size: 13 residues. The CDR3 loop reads CASEQGNTGELFF. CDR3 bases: TGTGCCAGCGAACAGGGGAACACCGGGGAGCTGTTTTTT.

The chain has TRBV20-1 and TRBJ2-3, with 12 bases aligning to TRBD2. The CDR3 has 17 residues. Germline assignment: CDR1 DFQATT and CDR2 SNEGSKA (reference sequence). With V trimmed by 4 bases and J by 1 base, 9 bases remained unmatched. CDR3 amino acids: CSAIELAGGWGTDTQYF. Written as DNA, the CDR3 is TGCAGTGCTATTGAGCTAGCGGGAGGGTGGGGCACAGATACGCAGTATTTT.

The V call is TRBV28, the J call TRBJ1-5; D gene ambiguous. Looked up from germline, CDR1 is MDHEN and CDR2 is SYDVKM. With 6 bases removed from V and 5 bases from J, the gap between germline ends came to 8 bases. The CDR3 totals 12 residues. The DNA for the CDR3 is TGTGCCAGCAGACTCGTAGATCAGCCCCAGCATTTT. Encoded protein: CASRLVDQPQHF. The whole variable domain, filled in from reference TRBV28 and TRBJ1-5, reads DVKVTQSSRYLVKRTGEKVFLECVQDMDHENMFWYRQDPGLGLRLIYFSYDVKMKEKGDIPEGYSVSREKKERFSLILESASTNQTSMYLCASRLVDQPQHFGDGTRLSIL.

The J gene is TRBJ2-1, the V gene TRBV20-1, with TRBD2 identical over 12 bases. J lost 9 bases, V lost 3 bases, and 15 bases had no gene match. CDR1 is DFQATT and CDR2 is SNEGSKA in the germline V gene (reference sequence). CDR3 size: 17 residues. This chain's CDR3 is CSASTLSTSGREGEQFF. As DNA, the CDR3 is TGCAGTGCTAGTACCCTTTCGACTAGCGGGAGAGAGGGTGAGCAGTTCTTC.

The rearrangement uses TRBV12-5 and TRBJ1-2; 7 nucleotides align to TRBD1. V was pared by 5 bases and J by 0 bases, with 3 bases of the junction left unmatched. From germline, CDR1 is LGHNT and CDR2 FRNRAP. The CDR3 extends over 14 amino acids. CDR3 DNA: TGTGCTAGTGGTGTGACAGGGACTAACTATGGCTACACCTTC. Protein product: CASGVTGTNYGYTF.

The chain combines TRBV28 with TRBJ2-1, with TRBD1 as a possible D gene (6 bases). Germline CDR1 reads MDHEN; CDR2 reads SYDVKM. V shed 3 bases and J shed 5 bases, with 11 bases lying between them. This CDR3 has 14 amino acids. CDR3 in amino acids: CASSLGTNNNEQFF. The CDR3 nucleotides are TGTGCCAGCAGTTTGGGGACAAATAACAATGAGCAGTTCTTC.

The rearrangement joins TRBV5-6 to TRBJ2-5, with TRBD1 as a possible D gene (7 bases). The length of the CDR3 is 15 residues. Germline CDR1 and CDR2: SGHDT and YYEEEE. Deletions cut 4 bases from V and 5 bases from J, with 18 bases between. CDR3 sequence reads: CASSQGGGGLETQYF. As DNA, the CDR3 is TGTGCCAGCAGCCAAGGTGGAGGGGGCTTGGAGACCCAGTACTTC.

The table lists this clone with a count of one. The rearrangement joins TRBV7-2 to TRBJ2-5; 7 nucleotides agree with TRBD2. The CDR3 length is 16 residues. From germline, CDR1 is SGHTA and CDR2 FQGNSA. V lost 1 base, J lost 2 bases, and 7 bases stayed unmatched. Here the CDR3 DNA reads TGTGCCAGCAGCTTAGGAGGGACGGGGGGTCAAGAGACCCAGTACTTC. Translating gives CASSLGGTGGQETQYF.

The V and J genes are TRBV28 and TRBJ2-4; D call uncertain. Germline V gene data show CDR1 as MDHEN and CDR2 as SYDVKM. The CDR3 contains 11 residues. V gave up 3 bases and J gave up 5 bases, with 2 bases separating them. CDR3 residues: CASSFENIQYF. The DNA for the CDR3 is TGTGCCAGCAGTTTCGAAAACATTCAGTACTTC.

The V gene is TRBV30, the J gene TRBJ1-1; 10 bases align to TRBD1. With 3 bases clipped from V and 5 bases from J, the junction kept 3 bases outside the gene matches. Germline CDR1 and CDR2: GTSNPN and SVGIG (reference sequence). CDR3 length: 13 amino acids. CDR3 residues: CAWRGQGRTEAFF. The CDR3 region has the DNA TGTGCCTGGAGGGGACAGGGGAGAACTGAAGCTTTCTTT.

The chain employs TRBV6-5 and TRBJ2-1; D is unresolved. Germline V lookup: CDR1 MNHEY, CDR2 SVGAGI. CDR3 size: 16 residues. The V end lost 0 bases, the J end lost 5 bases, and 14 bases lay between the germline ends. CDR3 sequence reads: CASSYSYPSQNNEQFF. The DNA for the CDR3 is TGTGCCAGCAGTTACTCGTACCCTAGTCAGAACAATGAGCAGTTCTTC.

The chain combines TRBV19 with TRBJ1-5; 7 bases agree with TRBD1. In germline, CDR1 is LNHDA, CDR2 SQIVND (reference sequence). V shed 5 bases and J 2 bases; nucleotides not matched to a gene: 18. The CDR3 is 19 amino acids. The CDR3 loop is CASSGIEGARWAGNQPQHF. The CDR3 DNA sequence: TGTGCCAGTAGTGGGATTGAGGGGGCGAGATGGGCAGGCAATCAGCCCCAGCATTTT. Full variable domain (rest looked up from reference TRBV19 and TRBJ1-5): DGGITQSPKYLFRKEGQNVTLSCEQNLNHDAMYWYRQDPGQGLRLIYYSQIVNDFQKGDIAEGYSVSREKKESFPLTVTSAQKNPTAFYLCASSGIEGARWAGNQPQHFGDGTRLSIL.

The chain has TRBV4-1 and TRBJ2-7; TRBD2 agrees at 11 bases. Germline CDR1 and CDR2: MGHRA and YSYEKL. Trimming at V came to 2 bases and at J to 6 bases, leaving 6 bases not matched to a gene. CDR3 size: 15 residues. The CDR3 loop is CASSQLQLAGAEQYF. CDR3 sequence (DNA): TGCGCCAGCAGCCAACTTCAACTAGCGGGAGCCGAGCAGTACTTC.

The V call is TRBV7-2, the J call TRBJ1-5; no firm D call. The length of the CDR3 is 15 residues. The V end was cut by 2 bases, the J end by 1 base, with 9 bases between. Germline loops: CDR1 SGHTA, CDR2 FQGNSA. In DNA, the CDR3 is TGTGCCAGCAGCTTAATCTCCAGAAGCAATCAGCCCCAGCATTTT. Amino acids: CASSLISRSNQPQHF.

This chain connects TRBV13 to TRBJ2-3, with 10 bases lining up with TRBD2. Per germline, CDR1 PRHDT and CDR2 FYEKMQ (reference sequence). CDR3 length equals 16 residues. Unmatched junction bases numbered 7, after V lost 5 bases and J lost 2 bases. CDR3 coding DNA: TGTGCCAGCAGCAGTATAGCGGGAGGAGTCACAGATACGCAGTATTTT. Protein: CASSSIAGGVTDTQYF.

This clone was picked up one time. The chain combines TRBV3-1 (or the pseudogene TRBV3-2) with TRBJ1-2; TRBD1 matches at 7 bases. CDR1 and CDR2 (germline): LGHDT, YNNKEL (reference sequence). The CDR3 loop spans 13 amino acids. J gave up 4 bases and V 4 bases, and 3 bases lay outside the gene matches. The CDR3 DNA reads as TGTGCCAGCAGCCGGGGACAGCCCTATGGCTACACCTTC. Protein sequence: CASSRGQPYGYTF.

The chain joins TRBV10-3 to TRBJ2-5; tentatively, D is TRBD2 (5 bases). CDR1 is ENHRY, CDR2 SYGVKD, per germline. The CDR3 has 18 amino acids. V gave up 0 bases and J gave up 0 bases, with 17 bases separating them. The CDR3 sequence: CAISESEVNSAYQETQYF. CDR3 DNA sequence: TGTGCCATCAGTGAGTCGGAGGTTAATAGCGCCTACCAAGAGACCCAGTACTTC.

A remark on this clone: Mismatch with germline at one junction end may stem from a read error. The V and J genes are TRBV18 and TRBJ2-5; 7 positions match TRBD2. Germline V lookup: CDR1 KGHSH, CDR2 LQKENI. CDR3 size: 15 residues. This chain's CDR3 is CASSPAGGNQETQYF. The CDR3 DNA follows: TGTGCCAGTTCACCCGCCGGGGGGAACCAAGAGACCCAGTACTTC. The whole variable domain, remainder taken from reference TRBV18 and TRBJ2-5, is NAGVMQNPRHLVRRRGQEARLRCSPMKGHSHVYWYRQLPEEGLKFMVYLQKENIIDESGMPKERFSAEFPKEGPSILRIQQVVRGDSAAYFCASSPAGGNQETQYFGPGTRLLVL.

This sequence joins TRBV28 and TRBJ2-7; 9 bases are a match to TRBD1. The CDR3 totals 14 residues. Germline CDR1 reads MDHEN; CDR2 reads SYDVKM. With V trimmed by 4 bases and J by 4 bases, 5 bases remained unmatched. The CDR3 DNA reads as TGTGCCAGCAGTTATCGGGACAGGGCATACGAGCAGTACTTC. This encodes CASSYRDRAYEQYF. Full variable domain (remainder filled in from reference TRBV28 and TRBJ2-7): DVKVTQSSRYLVKRTGEKVFLECVQDMDHENMFWYRQDPGLGLRLIYFSYDVKMKEKGDIPEGYSVSREKKERFSLILESASTNQTSMYLCASSYRDRAYEQYFGPGTRLTVT.